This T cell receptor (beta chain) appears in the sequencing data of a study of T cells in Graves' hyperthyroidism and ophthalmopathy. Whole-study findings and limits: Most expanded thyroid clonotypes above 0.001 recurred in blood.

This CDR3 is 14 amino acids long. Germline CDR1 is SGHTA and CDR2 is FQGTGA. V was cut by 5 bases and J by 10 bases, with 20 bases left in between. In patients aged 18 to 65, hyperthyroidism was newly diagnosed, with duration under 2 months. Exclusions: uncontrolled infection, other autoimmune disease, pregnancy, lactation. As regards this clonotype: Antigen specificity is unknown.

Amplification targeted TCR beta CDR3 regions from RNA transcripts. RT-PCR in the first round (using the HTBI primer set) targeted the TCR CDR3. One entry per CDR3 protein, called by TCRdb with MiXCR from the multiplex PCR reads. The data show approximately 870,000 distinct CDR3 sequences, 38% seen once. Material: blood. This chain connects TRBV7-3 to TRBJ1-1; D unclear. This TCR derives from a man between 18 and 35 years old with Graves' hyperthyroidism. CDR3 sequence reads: CASSVRAFAPVAFF. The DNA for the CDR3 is TGTGCCAGCAGCGTTCGGGCCTTCGCCCCAGTAGCTTTCTTT.